These T cell receptor beta chains were read from a single sample in a study of spatial heterogeneity in lung cancer. TCRdb reprocessed the 5' RACE reads with MiXCR, giving one entry per CDR3 protein. The table records around 40,000 distinct CDR3 sequences, roughly 5.5% of them present only once. This specimen was PBMCs, taken at surgery. The receptor set was obtained from a female donor with early-stage non-small cell lung cancer. The CDR3 runs from the conserved cysteine through the conserved F or W. D genes are given only for firm matches. Size is omitted from some rows. Given values are once, few, many or a class for expanded clones.

TRBJ2-7,many,TRBV6-7,-,CASSYSKSRPYEQYF,TGTGCCAGCAGTTACTCGAAATCACGGCCCTACGAGCAGTACTTC
TRBJ2-3,many,TRBV29-1,-,CSVEAPGSTDTQYF,TGCAGCGTTGAAGCGCCCGGAAGCACAGATACGCAGTATTTT
TRBJ2-7,-,TRBV5-1,-,CASSQSGSRSYEQYF,TGCGCCAGCAGTCAGTCCGGTTCCCGCTCCTACGAGCAGTACTTC
TRBJ2-1,many,TRBV28,TRBD2,CASGRSGGNNEQFF,TGTGCCAGCGGACGTAGCGGGGGGAATAATGAGCAGTTCTTC
TRBJ1-1,many,TRBV6-5,TRBD1,CASSYSSRGNAEAFF,TGTGCCAGCAGTTACTCGTCCAGGGGGAACGCTGAAGCTTTCTTT
TRBJ2-5,few,TRBV7-9,-,CASSLALRPGAVQETQYF,TGTGCCAGCAGCTTAGCGCTTAGGCCGGGGGCGGTCCAAGAGACCCAGTACTTC
TRBJ1-2,few,TRBV9,-,CASSHPIAPDGTNYGYTF,TGTGCCAGCAGCCACCCAATAGCCCCCGACGGGACAAACTATGGCTACACCTTC
TRBJ2-1,many,TRBV28,-,CASSDSYNEQFF,TGTGCCAGCAGCGACTCCTACAATGAGCAGTTCTTC
TRBJ2-7,many,TRBV7-2,TRBD1,CASIPDGTGDYKQYF,TGTGCCAGCATTCCGGACGGGACAGGGGACTACAAGCAGTACTTC
TRBJ2-7,many,TRBV20-1,-,CSAVEGYEQYF,TGCAGTGCCGTGGAGGGCTACGAGCAGTACTTC
TRBJ1-5,many,TRBV27,-,CASSASRGGNQPQHF,TGTGCCAGCAGTGCCTCACGGGGCGGCAATCAGCCCCAGCATTTT
TRBJ1-1,many,TRBV19,-,CASSIGGAGTEAFF,TGTGCCAGTAGTATAGGGGGGGCTGGAACTGAAGCTTTCTTT
TRBJ2-3,-,TRBV19,TRBD2,CASSILSGDYTDTQYF,TGTGCCAGTAGTATATTAAGCGGGGACTACACAGATACGCAGTATTTT
TRBJ2-7,few,TRBV11-3,TRBD1,CASSLRDRSYEQYF,TGTGCCAGCAGCTTAAGGGACAGGTCCTACGAGCAGTACTTC
TRBJ2-2,many,TRBV19,TRBD1,CASSIDRVYTGELFF,TGTGCCAGTAGTATCGACAGGGTCTACACCGGGGAGCTGTTTTTT
TRBJ2-6,-,TRBV9,-,CASSSQGGSGANVLTF,TGTGCCAGCAGCTCGCAGGGGGGCTCTGGGGCCAACGTCCTGACTTTC
TRBJ2-2,-,TRBV23-1,-,CASSQNHPTGELFF,TGCGCCAGCAGTCAAAATCACCCCACCGGGGAGCTGTTTTTT
TRBJ1-1,many,TRBV4-1,-,CASSQEARVNTEAFF,TGCGCCAGCAGCCAAGAGGCCAGAGTGAACACTGAAGCTTTCTTT
TRBJ1-6,few,TRBV5-6,-,CASSLYGTLDSPLHF,TGTGCCAGCAGCTTGTACGGGACATTGGATTCACCCCTCCACTTT
TRBJ2-3,-,TRBV12-3/TRBV12-4,-,CASSPTVSTDTQYF,TGTGCCAGCAGTCCGACAGTTAGCACAGATACGCAGTATTTT
TRBJ2-2,many,TRBV10-3,-,CAASGDPDTGELFF,TGTGCCGCTTCAGGGGATCCTGACACCGGGGAGCTGTTTTTT
TRBJ1-2,-,TRBV6-1,-,CASSEAHPALYGYTF,TGTGCCAGCAGTGAAGCGCATCCCGCCCTCTATGGCTACACCTTC
TRBJ2-1,few,TRBV11-2,-,CASSLDGGQYNEQFF,TGTGCCAGCAGCTTAGACGGGGGGCAGTACAATGAGCAGTTCTTC
TRBJ1-1,many,TRBV7-3,TRBD1,CASSFSDRGVTEAFF,TGTGCCAGCAGCTTTTCCGACAGGGGAGTCACTGAAGCTTTCTTT
TRBJ1-2,few,TRBV28,-,CVSSPPMRGGGYTF,TGTGTCAGCAGTCCCCCGATGAGGGGTGGTGGCTACACCTTC
TRBJ1-1,many,TRBV5-1,-,CASSAGGKGRRAFF,TGCGCCAGCAGCGCTGGGGGGAAGGGACGTAGGGCTTTCTTT
TRBJ2-7,many,TRBV27,-,CASSSIGVPSDEQYF,TGTGCCAGCAGTTCCATAGGGGTCCCAAGCGACGAGCAGTACTTC
TRBJ2-7,many,TRBV13,-,CASSFDRLSSYEQYF,TGTGCCAGCAGCTTCGACAGGTTAAGCTCCTACGAGCAGTACTTC
TRBJ1-5,many,TRBV12-3/TRBV12-4,-,CASSFGRGERQPQHF,TGTGCCAGCAGTTTCGGGCGGGGAGAACGACAGCCCCAGCATTTT